Below, 22 T cell receptor beta chains from the same sample are listed, as sequenced in a study of response to subunit inactivated influenza vaccine. Using its own MiXCR run on the RT-PCR reads, TCRdb lists one record per CDR3 protein. The sample holds some 500,000 distinct CDR3 sequences, about an eighth seen once. The sample consisted of PBMCs from blood, taken roughly 6 weeks after vaccination. Every receptor here comes from a man aged 50-60 years who received an inactivated influenza vaccine.

The table lists this clonotype with a few counts. This chain uses TRBV28 with TRBJ2-7; D gene unclear. The germline V and J ends were trimmed by 6 bases and 0 bases, with 12 bases remaining between them. CDR1 MDHEN and CDR2 SYDVKM come from the germline V gene. The CDR3 sequence is 14 residues long. In DNA form, the CDR3 reads TGTGCCAGCAGCCCAGTCTTGGGCTCCTACGAGCAGTACTTC. It is translated as CASSPVLGSYEQYF.

This clonotype showed up many times. V usage is TRBV12-3 or TRBV12-4 and J usage is TRBJ2-7, with a tentative D call TRBD2 (5 bases). The CDR3 runs to 13 residues. The V and J ends lost 6 bases and 6 bases respectively, with 15 bases between them. CDR3 sequence reads: CASSTLREPEQYF. The CDR3 nucleotides are TGTGCCAGCAGCACCCTCCGGGAACCCGAGCAGTACTTC.

This clonotype was seen only a few times. The rearrangement uses TRBV5-8 and TRBJ2-1, with D possibly called TRBD1 or TRBD2 (6 bases each). Germline V lookup: CDR1 SGHTS, CDR2 YDEGEE. The CDR3 is 15 amino acids. V was cut by 3 bases and J by 3 bases, with 13 bases left in between. This CDR3 is CASSSHGGLYNEQFF. CDR3 sequence (DNA): TGTGCCAGCAGCTCCCACGGGGGCCTCTACAATGAGCAGTTCTTC.

The chain has TRBV6-1 and TRBJ2-1; D gene ambiguous. This CDR3 comprises 17 residues. Deletions cut 3 bases from V and 6 bases from J, with 21 bases between. The germline V gene encodes CDR1 MNHNS and CDR2 SASEGT. Here the CDR3 reads CASSDRWVVSSSNEQFF. The CDR3 DNA reads TGTGCCAGCAGTGATCGGTGGGTTGTGTCGAGCTCCAATGAGCAGTTCTTC.

This clonotype was seen more than once but under ten times. This chain uses TRBV12-3 or TRBV12-4 with TRBJ2-2; D is unclear. V was pared by 1 base and J by 3 bases, with 6 bases between. This CDR3 contains 14 residues. CDR3 in DNA: TGTGCCAGCAGTTTAGGGGTCTACACCGGGGAGCTGTTTTTT. Protein sequence: CASSLGVYTGELFF.

In its sample, this clonotype was seen many times. This chain uses TRBV20-1 with TRBJ2-3; 7 bases match TRBD2. Germline V gene data show CDR1 as DFQATT and CDR2 as SNEGSKA (reference sequence). CDR3 length equals 14 residues. With V trimmed by 2 bases and J by 1 base, 3 bases remained unmatched. CDR3 DNA sequence: TGCAGTGCTAGAACCCGGGGGGGCACAGATACGCAGTATTTT. It yields the protein CSARTRGGTDTQYF.

This clonotype was found many times. The rearrangement uses TRBV5-1 and TRBJ2-7, with D uncertain. The ends were cut back, 0 bases at V and 3 bases at J, with 7 bases in the middle. Germline-derived CDR1 and CDR2 are SGHRS and YFSETQ. The CDR3 loop spans 13 amino acids. CDR3 DNA sequence: TGCGCCAGCAGCTTGGATCTAGGCTACGAGCAGTACTTC. It encodes CASSLDLGYEQYF.

This clonotype was picked up a small number of times. The chain combines TRBV5-1 with TRBJ1-2; no definite D call. The CDR3 sequence is 13 residues long. CDR1 SGHRS and CDR2 YFSETQ come from the germline V gene. The ends were cut back, 0 bases at V and 4 bases at J, with 7 bases in the middle. The CDR3 region has the DNA TGCGCCAGCAGCTTGGACGCCGGCTATGGCTACACCTTC. As protein: CASSLDAGYGYTF.

The chain couples TRBV12-3 or TRBV12-4 to TRBJ1-2, with 7 positions matching TRBD1. V was clipped by 5 bases and J by 8 bases; unmatched bases: 14. The CDR3 has 15 residues. The CDR3 coding sequence is TGTGCCAGCAGTCCCGGGACAGTGAATTCAGAGGGCTACACCTTC. Translation gives CASSPGTVNSEGYTF.

Here the CDR3 reads CASSHGAGETQYF. DNA of the CDR3: TGCGCCAGCAGTCATGGTGCCGGGGAGACCCAGTACTTC. The gene calls are TRBV5-1 and TRBJ2-5, with D unclear. V lost 5 bases and J 5 bases, leaving 13 bases between the germline ends. The germline CDR1 and CDR2 sequences are SGHRS and YFSETQ. CDR3 length: 13 residues.

This clonotype has just a few counts. CDR3 residues: CASSYDLAGGPNGELFF. Here the CDR3 DNA reads TGTGCCAGCAGTTACGATCTAGCGGGAGGGCCGAACGGGGAGCTGTTTTTT. This chain joins TRBV6-5 and TRBJ2-2, with 12 bases aligning to TRBD2. Germline values: CDR1 MNHEY, CDR2 SVGAGI. V lost 2 bases, J lost 7 bases, and 8 bases stayed unmatched. This CDR3 has 17 amino acids.

About this clonotype itself: Germline is not matched at one junction end, which may reflect a read error. The chain links TRBV29-1 to TRBJ2-2, with a possible D match to TRBD2 (6 bases). The CDR3 sequence is 14 residues long. Germline V lookup: CDR1 SQVTM, CDR2 ANQGSEA. For the CDR3, the DNA is TGCAGCGCTGAAAGGGACTCCCACACCGGGGAGCTGTTTTTT. Amino acids: CSAERDSHTGELFF.

The gene calls are TRBV12-3 or TRBV12-4 and TRBJ2-6, with D hard to call. Between the trimmed V and J ends, which lost 4 bases and 0 bases, there was a span of 10 bases. This CDR3 region has 16 residues. CDR3 residues: CASSSGVRSGANVLTF. The CDR3, as DNA: TGTGCCAGCAGTTCTGGGGTACGCTCTGGGGCCAACGTCCTGACTTTC.

CDR3 region: CASRDPGTERSYEQYF. The DNA for the CDR3 is TGCGCCAGCAGGGACCCCGGGACAGAAAGATCCTACGAGCAGTACTTC. V gene TRBV10-2 combines with J gene TRBJ2-7, with 7 bases aligning to TRBD1. Germline V gene sequence: CDR1 WSHSY, CDR2 SAAADI. V shed 6 bases, J shed 1 base, and the junction held 12 bases outside the gene matches. There are 16 residues in the CDR3.

V is TRBV2 and J is TRBJ1-5; TRBD1 matches at 8 bases. Germline-derived CDR1 and CDR2 are SNHLY and FYNNEI. The CDR3 sequence is 14 residues long. Germline trimming cut 7 bases from V and 5 bases from J; bases unmatched to any gene: 7. The CDR3 loop reads CASTSDRVYQPQHF. In nucleotides, the CDR3 is TGTGCCAGCACTTCGGACAGGGTGTATCAGCCCCAGCATTTT.

This clonotype was seen only a few times. This sequence joins TRBV7-9 and TRBJ2-6; D perhaps matches TRBD2 (6 bases). Trimming removed 11 bases from V and 0 bases from J, with 11 bases in between. CDR1 is SEHNR and CDR2 is FQNEAQ in the germline V gene (reference sequence). This CDR3 has 14 residues. The CDR3 DNA follows: TGTGCCGGGAGGTCGAGCTCTGGGGCCAACGTCCTGACTTTC. Its protein is CAGRSSSGANVLTF.

This clonotype showed up just a few times. V and J are TRBV7-2 and TRBJ2-1; 8 nucleotides match TRBD2. The V segment lost 5 bases and the J segment 2 bases; nucleotides outside the gene matches: 5. Germline assignment: CDR1 SGHTA and CDR2 FQGNSA. The CDR3 has 15 amino acids. CDR3 residues: CASSTAGDAYNEQFF. The DNA for the CDR3 is TGTGCCAGCAGCACAGCGGGAGACGCCTACAATGAGCAGTTCTTC.

Many counts were recorded for this clonotype. This chain uses TRBV20-1 with TRBJ2-3; D is perhaps TRBD1 (5 bases). The CDR3 is 16 amino acids. Trimming shortened V by 0 bases and J by 0 bases, and 13 bases separated the two germline ends. CDR1 is DFQATT, CDR2 SNEGSKA, per germline (reference sequence). CDR3 DNA: TGCAGTGCTAGAGATCCAGGGCGGCAAAGCACAGATACGCAGTATTTT. This gives the protein CSARDPGRQSTDTQYF.

This clonotype was seen a few times. J is TRBJ1-1 and V is TRBV15; 8 bases map to TRBD1. After removal of 0 bases from V and 6 bases from J, the junction contained 6 bases not matched to a gene. CDR1 LNHNV and CDR2 YYDKDF come from the germline V gene (reference sequence). The CDR3 contains 15 residues. The CDR3 here is CATSRDMQGAPEAFF. The CDR3 region has the DNA TGTGCCACCAGCAGAGATATGCAGGGGGCCCCTGAAGCTTTCTTT.

This clonotype was seen more than once but under ten times. The gene calls are TRBV12-3 or TRBV12-4 and TRBJ2-7; no firm D call. V lost 5 bases and J lost 0, with 11 bases in between. The CDR3 has 14 residues. CDR3 amino acids: CASSPTSISYEQYF. The CDR3 DNA reads TGTGCCAGCAGTCCTACCAGCATCTCCTACGAGCAGTACTTC.

Notes on this clonotype: Compared with germline, one end of the junction differs, possibly owing to a read error. This chain connects TRBV20-1 to TRBJ2-1; 13 bases fit TRBD2. Germline-derived CDR1 and CDR2 are DFQATT and SNEGSKA (reference sequence). The CDR3 has 16 amino acids. The DNA for the CDR3 is TGCAGTGCCTCGGGACTAGCGGGGAGCTCCTACAGTGAGCAGTTCTTC. This encodes CSASGLAGSSYSEQFF.

At least ten counts were recorded for this clonotype. The chain links TRBV4-1 to TRBJ2-1, with 9 bases identical to TRBD2. The CDR3 sequence is 16 residues long. The V gene's germline CDR1 is MGHRA and CDR2 YSYEKL. V lost 0 bases to trimming and J lost 9 bases; unmatched junction nucleotides: 9. CDR3 coding DNA: TGCGCCAGCAGCCAAGATGAGGCTAGCGGGGCCGTTGAGCAGTTCTTC. Encoded protein: CASSQDEASGAVEQFF.